These 18 T cell receptor beta chains were sequenced from one sample in a study of shared clonotypes between healthy human individuals. Using immunoSEQ multiplex PCR, the repertoire was profiled, and TCRdb retains in-frame clones only, with some absent. The data hold millions of clones, with 85% to 95% observed a single time. CD45RO-negative, CCR7-positively selected cells formed the naive CD8 fraction, excluding terminally differentiated effector memory CD45RA+ cells. Sequenced sample: naive CD8+ T cells from PBMCs. Receptors originate from a man aged 18 to 30 in good health. Some clones in this sample may be carry-over from other donors' samples.

The chain couples TRBV7-9 to TRBJ1-1; TRBD1 is a possible D gene (6 bases). V gave up 4 bases and J gave up 0 bases, with 15 bases separating them. Looked up from germline, CDR1 is SEHNR and CDR2 is FQNEAQ (reference sequence). The length of the CDR3 is 16 residues. DNA for the CDR3: TGTGCCAGCAGCTCCCGGGGGGGGCGCATGAACACTGAAGCTTTCTTT. Translated: CASSSRGGRMNTEAFF.

V usage is TRBV29-1 and J usage is TRBJ2-3; D is unresolved. The CDR3 sequence is 13 residues long. V shed 7 bases and J shed 0 bases, with 11 bases lying between them. Germline CDR1 and CDR2: SQVTM and ANQGSEA. The CDR3 is CSGWTTSTDTQYF. CDR3 nucleotides: TGCAGCGGATGGACCACTAGCACAGATACGCAGTATTTT.

The chain employs TRBV14 and TRBJ2-7; maybe TRBD1 (6 bases). Trimming pared 0 bases from V and 0 bases from J, leaving 18 bases between. From germline, CDR1 is SGHDN and CDR2 FVKESK. The CDR3 extends over 18 amino acids. CDR3 protein: CASSQDRLGTPSSYEQYF. As DNA, the CDR3 is TGTGCCAGCAGCCAAGATCGCCTAGGGACACCGAGCTCCTACGAGCAGTACTTC.

J is TRBJ2-7 and V is TRBV30, with TRBD2 as a possible D gene (5 bases). There are 13 residues in the CDR3. The germline V gene encodes CDR1 GTSNPN and CDR2 SVGIG (reference sequence). V lost 5 bases and J 0 bases, leaving 11 bases between the germline ends. DNA of the CDR3: TGTGCCTGGGAAGATGGGAGCTCCTACGAGCAGTACTTC. Protein product: CAWEDGSSYEQYF.

This clone was picked up a small number of times. CDR3 residues: CASSSRTEAYEQYF. The DNA of the CDR3 is TGTGCCAGCAGCTCGCGGACGGAGGCCTACGAGCAGTACTTC. V gene TRBV11-2 combines with J gene TRBJ2-7; tentative D call: TRBD2 (5 bases). Germline CDR1 SGHAT, CDR2 FQNNGV. CDR3 length: 14 residues. V was shortened by 4 bases and J by 2 bases, with 12 bases between the two germline ends.

V usage is TRBV9 and J usage is TRBJ2-7; unclear D gene. This CDR3 region has 14 residues. CDR1 SGDLS and CDR2 YYNGEE come from the germline V gene. The V and J ends lost 2 bases and 2 bases respectively, with 11 bases between them. CDR3 nucleotide sequence: TGTGCCAGCAGCGTGGGTTCGACGGCCTACGAGCAGTACTTC. This codes for CASSVGSTAYEQYF.

The chain uses TRBV28 and TRBJ1-1; no definite D call. The CDR3 loop spans 13 amino acids. V lost 5 bases and J 0 bases, leaving 7 bases between the germline ends. The V gene's germline CDR1 is MDHEN and CDR2 SYDVKM. CDR3 bases: TGTGCCAGCAGTGAGAACATGAACACTGAAGCTTTCTTT. It yields the protein CASSENMNTEAFF.

The chain links TRBV7-6 to TRBJ2-1; 8 nucleotides agree with TRBD2. Germline loops: CDR1 SGHVS, CDR2 FNYEAQ. CDR3 length: 17 amino acids. J lost 2 bases, V lost 5 bases, and 11 bases had no gene match. CDR3 protein: CASSTRGGLGAYNEQFF. The CDR3 DNA reads as TGTGCCAGCAGCACCCGGGGGGGGCTGGGGGCCTACAATGAGCAGTTCTTC.

This rearrangement joins TRBV7-9 to TRBJ2-2; D tentatively reads TRBD1 or TRBD2 (5 bases each). Trimming left V 3 bases short and J 4 bases short, with 24 bases between. The CDR3 loop spans 19 amino acids. From germline, CDR1 is SEHNR and CDR2 FQNEAQ (reference sequence). As DNA, the CDR3 is TGTGCCAGCAGCTTTCCAGTCCGGGGTGGGACGGTAGGCACCGGGGAGCTGTTTTTT. Translating it yields CASSFPVRGGTVGTGELFF.

The chain recombines TRBV27 with TRBJ2-7; 8 bases line up with TRBD1. Per germline, CDR1 MNHEY and CDR2 SMNVEV (reference sequence). The CDR3 runs 14 residues. V was pared by 5 bases and J by 5 bases, with 8 bases of the junction left unmatched. The CDR3 spells CASSLGQGRDEQYF. For the CDR3, the DNA is TGTGCCAGCAGTCTAGGACAGGGACGGGACGAGCAGTACTTC.

V is TRBV30 and J is TRBJ1-1; D uncertain. V was clipped by 8 bases and J by 7 bases, with 8 bases between them. Germline CDR1 reads GTSNPN; CDR2 reads SVGIG (reference sequence). The CDR3 totals 9 residues. The CDR3: CALGGEAFF. CDR3 nucleotides: TGTGCCCTGGGAGGTGAAGCTTTCTTT. Full variable domain (rest looked up from reference TRBV30 and TRBJ1-1): SQTIHQWPATLVQPVGSPLSLECTVEGTSNPNLYWYRQAAGRGLQLLFYSVGIGQISSEVPQNLSASRPQDRQFILSSKKLLLSDSGFYLCALGGEAFFGQGTRLTVV.

Concerning this clone: In the same sample, other DNA sequences code for this CDR3. The chain combines TRBV27 with TRBJ2-7, with a possible D match to TRBD2 (5 bases). Germline loops: CDR1 MNHEY, CDR2 SMNVEV (reference sequence). This CDR3 is built from 13 residues. The ends were cut back, 5 bases at V and 0 bases at J, with 8 bases in the middle. CDR3: CASSSGGSYEQYF. The CDR3 DNA is TGTGCCAGCAGTAGCGGAGGCTCCTACGAGCAGTACTTC.

The chain joins TRBV4-2 to TRBJ1-2; D not resolved. Germline CDR1 and CDR2: LGHNA and YNFKEQ. The V end lost 0 bases, the J end lost 6 bases, and 17 bases lay between the germline ends. The CDR3 consists of 16 residues. CDR3 nucleotides: TGTGCCAGCAGCCAAGAAACGCGGAAGGGAAGGGATGGCTACACCTTC. Translating gives CASSQETRKGRDGYTF.

As regards this clone: This same CDR3 is encoded by further DNA sequences in the sample. V gene TRBV27 combines with J gene TRBJ1-1, with no clear D. The CDR3 totals 12 residues. V lost 2 bases and J 5 bases, leaving 6 bases between the germline ends. Germline CDR1 reads MNHEY; CDR2 reads SMNVEV (reference sequence). In DNA, the CDR3 is TGTGCCAGCAGTTTAGCCGGTACTGAAGCTTTCTTT. Its protein product is CASSLAGTEAFF.

The chain combines TRBV19 with TRBJ1-2; no reliable D call. Germline V gene lookup returns CDR1 LNHDA and CDR2 SQIVND (reference sequence). The V end was cut by 1 base, the J end by 4 bases, with 10 bases between. The CDR3 length is 14 residues. CDR3 sequence reads: CASSIGRGGYGYTF. The CDR3 nucleotides read TGTGCCAGTAGTATAGGGAGAGGAGGCTATGGCTACACCTTC.

The chain has TRBV7-9 and TRBJ2-7; tentative D call: TRBD1 (6 bases). CDR1 SEHNR and CDR2 FQNEAQ come from the germline V gene (reference sequence). CDR3 length: 16 amino acids. Trimming removed 4 bases from V and 1 base from J, with 17 bases in between. The CDR3 DNA follows: TGTGCCAGCAGCTCCTCCCGACAGGCGCCGTCCTACGAGCAGTACTTC. It is translated as CASSSSRQAPSYEQYF.

On this clone itself: Other nucleotide sequences from this sample produce the same CDR3. The rearrangement uses TRBV2 and TRBJ1-5; D is ambiguous. Germline V gene lookup returns CDR1 SNHLY and CDR2 FYNNEI. There are 13 residues in the CDR3. The V and J ends lost 3 bases and 4 bases respectively, with 7 bases between them. Here the CDR3 reads CASSDVGNQPQHF. The CDR3 coding sequence is TGTGCCAGCAGTGATGTGGGGAATCAGCCCCAGCATTTT.

The CDR3 here is CASSDPVGGQRTGYTF. CDR3 bases: TGTGCCAGCAGCGACCCGGTCGGGGGACAAAGGACGGGCTACACCTTC. The chain is built from TRBV5-4 and TRBJ1-2, with TRBD1 as a possible D gene (6 bases). Germline V lookup: CDR1 SGHNT, CDR2 YYREEE (reference sequence). The CDR3 runs to 16 residues. V was clipped by 4 bases and J by 8 bases, with 24 bases between them.